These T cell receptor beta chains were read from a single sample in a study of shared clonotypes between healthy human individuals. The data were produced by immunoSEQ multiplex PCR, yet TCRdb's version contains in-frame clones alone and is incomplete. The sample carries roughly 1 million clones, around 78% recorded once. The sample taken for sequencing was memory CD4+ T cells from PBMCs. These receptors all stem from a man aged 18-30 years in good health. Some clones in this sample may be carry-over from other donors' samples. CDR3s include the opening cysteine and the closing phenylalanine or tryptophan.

CASSPQGFPSYEQYF TRBJ2-7 TRBV28
CASSARGDQPQHF TRBJ1-5 TRBV7-8
CASSLGGGGETQYF TRBJ2-5 TRBV6-5
CASSYRRGGFTDTQYF TRBJ2-3 TRBV6-6
CASSFGYRTTEAFF TRBJ1-1 TRBV7-2
CATSSPNPVTGTEKLFF TRBJ1-4 TRBV15
CASSLVAQETQYF TRBJ2-5 TRBV6-6
CASRAPGGHNEQFF TRBJ2-1 TRBV28
CASSESGHSPLHF TRBJ1-6 TRBV25-1
CASSLPNPGQGNGYTF TRBJ1-2 TRBV28
CSVGLAGQDSYNEQFF TRBJ2-1 TRBV29-1
CASGLTGSQETQYF TRBJ2-5 TRBV25-1
CASSSRDDSYEQYF TRBJ2-7 TRBV6-6
CASSLLSAGDTYEQYF TRBJ2-7 TRBV14
CATSRPGTSGRRAYNEQFF TRBJ2-1 TRBV15
CASSTRTGGEDTEAFF TRBJ1-1 TRBV9
CASSPAGGSDTQYF TRBJ2-3 TRBV5-4
CASRESARELFF TRBJ2-2 TRBV28
CASSLPSGAYNEQFF TRBJ2-1 TRBV5-1
CASSLWGQGRREAFF TRBJ1-1 TRBV27
CSASLGVARMDTQYF TRBJ2-3 TRBV29-1
CASRSQGTGRGYF TRBJ2-5 TRBV5-1
CASLTSAQGRRSTEAFF TRBJ1-1 TRBV28
CASSDGLAGAQYF TRBJ2-5 TRBV2
CASSLTGTTGAFF TRBJ1-1 TRBV4-1
CAWSTSVGGYTF TRBJ1-2 TRBV30
CARSGGPYNEQFF TRBJ2-1 TRBV30
CSALGDGGVEQYF TRBJ2-7 TRBV29-1
CALSPERETEAFF TRBJ1-1 TRBV30
CASSQDVGRAADTQYF TRBJ2-3 TRBV4-3
CASSANRGVNTEAFF TRBJ1-1 TRBV13
CASSVGPEGQETQYF TRBJ2-5 TRBV9
CASSLPDLAAFF TRBJ1-1 TRBV5-1
CASSLAVGSLGETQYF TRBJ2-5 TRBV5-1
CATQRTSGYQETQYF TRBJ2-5 TRBV28
CAISESRAASYEQYF TRBJ2-7 TRBV10-3
CASFGGTGFRNIQYF TRBJ2-4 TRBV2
CASSLVKRGRIQPQHF TRBJ1-5 TRBV11-3
CASSLERWRAGNEQFF TRBJ2-1 TRBV11-3
CASSLQTRGETQYF TRBJ2-5 TRBV7-9
CASSSRIAGMTGELFF TRBJ2-2 TRBV5-4
CARSPGIGGTQGEQYF TRBJ2-7 TRBV7-5
CASSQDSDSPGYNEQFF TRBJ2-1 TRBV14
CASSLKGLAGSSEQYF TRBJ2-7 TRBV7-3
CASRFRLDSYNEQFF TRBJ2-1 TRBV5-4
CASSPRDSGDNEQFF TRBJ2-1 TRBV11-3
CASSVLGEGYTF TRBJ1-2 TRBV9
CASADRNNYGYTF TRBJ1-2 TRBV28
CASSMQGGWETQYF TRBJ2-5 TRBV19
CASSLEQSTQYF TRBJ2-3 TRBV5-1
CASRTTNTGELFF TRBJ2-2 TRBV6-6
CASSSRGGQISSGANVLTF TRBJ2-6 TRBV4-3